Here is one T cell receptor beta chain with its context. What it binds is unknown. These data are taken from a study of PD-1 blockade in classical Hodgkin lymphoma. Libraries were prepared by immunoSEQ multiplex PCR; TCRdb keeps only in-frame clonotypes and omits some of them. The sample records 7,000 to 8,500 clones, more than 60% being singletons. Study-wide findings and caveats: Causes of the repertoire differences remain undefined, possibly disease activity or prior therapy. Healthy donors reportedly exceeded newly diagnosed patients in baseline TCR diversity.

Germline V CDR1 and CDR2: KGHSH, LQKENI. This CDR3 has 13 amino acids. The ends lost 2 bases at V and 7 bases at J; junction bases unmatched: 4. The time point was: newly diagnosed, previously untreated cHL patient sample. Newly diagnosed, untreated classical Hodgkin lymphoma PBMCs served as comparison. Sequences were obtained from peripheral blood mononuclear cells (PBMCs). V is TRBV18 and J is TRBJ1-2; 7 positions match TRBD1. The sequence derives from a human donor with classical Hodgkin lymphoma. The CDR3 nucleotides read TGTGCCAGCTCACCAGACAGGGAAGGTGGCTACACCTTC. This gives the protein CASSPDREGGYTF.